The 20 T cell receptor beta chains presented below share a single source sample, sequenced in a study of T cells in Graves' hyperthyroidism and ophthalmopathy. From RNA transcripts, TCR beta CDR3 regions were amplified. The HTBI primer set was used in a first-round RT-PCR of the TCR CDR3. TCRdb re-derived calls from the multiplex PCR reads in MiXCR, one entry per CDR3 protein. The sample gives hundreds of thousands of distinct CDR3 sequences, around 15% of which show up once; roughly 10% is in the top ten. Sequenced sample: blood. These receptor sequences come from a woman under 30 with Graves' hyperthyroidism.

This clonotype has a count of ten or more. V is TRBV7-2 and J is TRBJ1-2, with D possibly TRBD1 on 6 matching bases. This CDR3 region has 15 residues. The V gene's germline CDR1 is SGHTA and CDR2 FQGNSA. Trimming shortened V by 7 bases and J by 6 bases, and 21 bases separated the two germline ends. For the CDR3, the DNA is TGTGCCAGCAACCCCGGTGGATCCGGGGGCCATGGCTACACCTTC. It codes for CASNPGGSGGHGYTF.

This clonotype was counted at least ten times. V is TRBV28 and J is TRBJ2-1, with D possibly being TRBD1 (6 bases). This CDR3 spans 16 amino acids. The V end was cut by 7 bases, the J end by 3 bases, with 19 bases between. Germline CDR1 reads MDHEN; CDR2 reads SYDVKM. CDR3: CASTHFTGRYYNEQFF. As DNA, the CDR3 is TGTGCCAGCACCCATTTTACAGGGCGGTACTACAATGAGCAGTTCTTC.

This clonotype was observed many times. The chain couples TRBV28 to TRBJ2-3, with TRBD1 identical over 10 bases. Trimming cost V 5 bases and J 4 bases; bases outside gene matches: 6. This CDR3 has 15 residues. The germline CDR1 and CDR2 sequences are MDHEN and SYDVKM. The CDR3 loop is CASSPGQGVADTQYF. For the CDR3, the DNA is TGTGCCAGCAGTCCTGGACAGGGGGTTGCAGATACGCAGTATTTT. Combining the CDR3 with reference TRBV28 and TRBJ2-3 gives the whole variable domain DVKVTQSSRYLVKRTGEKVFLECVQDMDHENMFWYRQDPGLGLRLIYFSYDVKMKEKGDIPEGYSVSREKKERFSLILESASTNQTSMYLCASSPGQGVADTQYFGPGTRLTVL.

This clonotype was seen ten or more times. The chain employs TRBV3-1 and TRBJ2-5; the D is unclear. Germline-derived CDR1 and CDR2 are LGHDT and YNNKEL (reference sequence). The CDR3 has 16 residues. The V end lost 2 bases, the J end lost 5 bases, and 18 bases lay between the germline ends. The CDR3 nucleotides are TGTGCCAGCAGCCAACTCTCGACGGCGGTGGGCGAGACCCAGTACTTC. This codes for CASSQLSTAVGETQYF.

This clonotype was observed a few times. The chain recombines TRBV20-1 with TRBJ2-7, with 8 nucleotides matching TRBD1. The germline V gene encodes CDR1 DFQATT and CDR2 SNEGSKA (reference sequence). V trimming: 0 bases; J trimming: 7 bases; junction bases outside the gene matches: 17. The CDR3 is 17 residues long. The CDR3 sequence: CSARDPLGTGGLEEQYF. For the CDR3, the DNA is TGCAGTGCTAGAGATCCTCTGGGAACAGGGGGTTTGGAGGAGCAGTACTTC.

Many counts were recorded for this clonotype. V usage is TRBV7-8 and J usage is TRBJ2-3; D possibly corresponds to TRBD1 (5 bases). Trimming cost V 1 base and J 2 bases, with 19 bases left between them. CDR3 length: 18 amino acids. Germline V CDR1 and CDR2: SGHVS, FQNEAQ. The CDR3 DNA is TGTGCCAGCAGCTTAGAGGTCAGGGCGGAGACTTACACAGATACGCAGTATTTT. Protein sequence: CASSLEVRAETYTDTQYF.

This clonotype was counted many times. The chain carries TRBV7-2 and TRBJ2-1; tentatively, D is TRBD2 (5 bases). Germline-derived CDR1 and CDR2 are SGHTA and FQGNSA. The V end lost 2 bases, the J end lost 4 bases, and 9 bases lay between the germline ends. The CDR3 consists of 14 residues. The CDR3 loop reads CASSLIIAYNEQFF. The CDR3 bases are TGTGCCAGCAGCTTAATTATAGCGTACAATGAGCAGTTCTTC.

This clonotype has a handful of counts. The J gene is TRBJ2-5, the V gene TRBV12-3 or TRBV12-4, with a possible D match to TRBD2 (8 bases). The CDR3 length is 13 residues. The V and J ends lost 0 bases and 9 bases respectively, with 11 bases between them. This chain's CDR3 is CASSLAGRGPQYF. DNA for the CDR3: TGTGCCAGCAGTTTAGCCGGGAGGGGGCCCCAGTACTTC.

This clonotype turned up a few times. This rearrangement joins TRBV7-8 to TRBJ2-3; the D gene is possibly TRBD2 (6 bases). Trimming shortened V by 4 bases and J by 0 bases, and 23 bases separated the two germline ends. This CDR3 has 19 residues. Germline CDR1 reads SGHVS; CDR2 reads FQNEAQ. CDR3 bases: TGTGCCAGCAGCTCCATAATGAGCGGTTGGGGGGATAGCACAGATACGCAGTATTTT. The encoded protein is CASSSIMSGWGDSTDTQYF.

This chain links TRBV28 with TRBJ2-2; 8 nucleotides agree with TRBD2. The CDR3 contains 15 residues. V was pared by 3 bases and J by 8 bases, with 8 bases of the junction left unmatched. Germline CDR1 MDHEN, CDR2 SYDVKM. CDR3: CASSFSGKSRGELFF. Written as DNA, the CDR3 is TGTGCCAGCAGTTTTAGCGGGAAAAGCCGGGGGGAGCTGTTTTTT. Filled out from reference TRBV28 and TRBJ2-2, the complete variable domain reads DVKVTQSSRYLVKRTGEKVFLECVQDMDHENMFWYRQDPGLGLRLIYFSYDVKMKEKGDIPEGYSVSREKKERFSLILESASTNQTSMYLCASSFSGKSRGELFFGEGSRLTVL.

This clonotype was picked up a small number of times. V usage is TRBV27 and J usage is TRBJ2-3, with TRBD2 matching 7 bases. CDR3 length: 14 amino acids. The V and J ends lost 0 bases and 10 bases, in that order; junction bases with no gene match: 7. Germline V gives CDR1 MNHEY, CDR2 SMNVEV (reference sequence). CDR3 in amino acids: CASSLSPLAAAQYF. The CDR3 nucleotides read TGTGCCAGCAGTTTATCGCCCCTAGCGGCTGCGCAGTATTTT.

This sequence joins TRBV5-1 and TRBJ2-3; 7 positions agree with TRBD2. From germline, CDR1 is SGHRS and CDR2 YFSETQ. Unmatched junction bases numbered 8, after V lost 4 bases and J lost 3 bases. The CDR3 sequence is 15 residues long. In nucleotides, the CDR3 is TGCGCCAGCAGCCAATGGACTAGTGATACAGATACGCAGTATTTT. Its translation: CASSQWTSDTDTQYF. Using reference TRBV5-1 and TRBJ2-3 for the parts outside the CDR3, the full variable domain is KAGVTQTPRYLIKTRGQQVTLSCSPISGHRSVSWYQQTPGQGLQFLFEYFSETQRNKGNFPGRFSGRQFSNSRSEMNVSTLELGDSALYLCASSQWTSDTDTQYFGPGTRLTVL.

This clonotype has at least ten counts. The V gene is TRBV10-2, the J gene TRBJ2-3, with 9 bases identical to TRBD2. V lost 2 bases, J lost 2 bases, and 5 bases stayed unmatched. CDR3 length equals 16 residues. CDR1 WSHSY and CDR2 SAAADI come from the germline V gene. CDR3 sequence: CASSEVLAGYTDTQYF. The DNA for the CDR3 is TGCGCCAGCAGTGAGGTGCTAGCGGGATACACAGATACGCAGTATTTT.

The chain uses TRBV12-3 or TRBV12-4 and TRBJ2-5; D not certain. The CDR3 consists of 16 residues. Trimming took 7 bases from V and 2 from J, leaving 20 bases between them. The CDR3, as DNA: TGTGCCAGCACCGTTTACCCCCCTGTAGGGCAAGAGACCCAGTACTTC. It is translated as CASTVYPPVGQETQYF.

In its sample, this clonotype was seen many times. The V gene is TRBV29-1, the J gene TRBJ1-2; D perhaps matches TRBD1 (5 bases). Deletions cut 8 bases from V and 5 bases from J, with 12 bases between. CDR3 length equals 11 residues. CDR1 and CDR2 from the germline V gene are SQVTM and ANQGSEA. CDR3 DNA: TGCAGCCCATCCCGACAGTATGGCTACACCTTC. Protein sequence: CSPSRQYGYTF.

About this clonotype: One end of the junction is discordant with germline, which a read error may explain. The rearrangement links TRBV19 to TRBJ1-1; D not resolved. The CDR3 consists of 16 residues. Germline V gene lookup returns CDR1 LNHDA and CDR2 SQIVND (reference sequence). This CDR3 reads CASSSPSRASKTEAFF. DNA for the CDR3: TGCGCCAGTAGTAGCCCTTCCCGGGCGAGTAAGACTGAAGCTTTCTTT.

This clonotype was counted only a few times. The gene calls are TRBV2 and TRBJ2-2; 9 bases match TRBD2. Unmatched junction bases numbered 7, after V lost 3 bases and J lost 5 bases. The length of the CDR3 is 16 residues. The germline V gene encodes CDR1 SNHLY and CDR2 FYNNEI. For the CDR3, the DNA is TGTGCCAGCAGTGAGAATGGACTAGCGACGACCGGGGAGCTGTTTTTT. Protein sequence: CASSENGLATTGELFF.

The sample holds many counts of this clonotype. V and J are TRBV20-1 and TRBJ2-7; tentatively, D is TRBD1 or TRBD2 (5 bases each). Germline-derived CDR1 and CDR2 are DFQATT and SNEGSKA (reference sequence). The length of the CDR3 is 11 residues. Trimming removed 5 bases at V and 3 bases at J, with 8 bases between. Here the CDR3 DNA reads TGCAGTGCTGGGGACCGCTACGAGCAGTACTTC. Protein sequence: CSAGDRYEQYF.

This clonotype was detected ten times or more. V and J are TRBV20-1 and TRBJ1-5, with 8 bases aligning to TRBD1. The length of the CDR3 is 19 residues. Unmatched junction bases numbered 14, after V lost 0 bases and J lost 1 base. From germline, CDR1 is DFQATT and CDR2 SNEGSKA (reference sequence). CDR3 sequence reads: CSARDRSGGARKSNQPQHF. CDR3 nucleotides: TGCAGTGCTAGAGATAGGTCAGGGGGCGCGAGGAAAAGCAATCAGCCCCAGCATTTT.

This clonotype was seen at least ten times. The chain has TRBV28 and TRBJ1-2; D call uncertain. CDR3 length: 13 amino acids. The germline CDR1 and CDR2 sequences are MDHEN and SYDVKM. V lost 7 bases and J 4 bases, leaving 13 bases between the germline ends. The CDR3 loop is CASTPVPIYGYTF. DNA for the CDR3: TGTGCCAGCACCCCGGTCCCCATCTATGGCTACACCTTC.